Below, one TCR beta chain is given with its context. The junction departs from germline at one end; a sequencing error may be responsible. This specimen comes from a study of shared clonotypes between healthy human individuals. Study-level information: Researchers assigned three CD4 naive, three CD4 memory, two CD8 naive and one CD8 memory plate to each donor.

This CDR3 contains 11 residues. Germline V gene lookup returns CDR1 MDHEN and CDR2 SYDVKM. Researchers ran the assay at a deep level. Each subset's genomic DNA was shared equally among a number of immunoSEQ plates. Only in-frame clones appear in the TCRdb table, and some are missing; sequencing was by immunoSEQ multiplex PCR. The sample has 400,000 or so clones, about 96% seen once. The material sequenced was memory CD8+ T cells sorted from blood. Subset described: CD45RO+ cells pooled with CCR7-negative TemRA cells. The receptor was derived from a man younger than 45 in good health. V and J are TRBV28 and TRBJ1-4; 8 bases are shared with TRBD1. The CDR3 bases are TGTGCCAGCAGTGGACAGGGATCAGATACTTTT. Amino acid sequence: CASSGQGSDTF.